This T cell receptor beta chain was identified during a study of blood T cells in healthy people across ages. Points from the study as a whole: Leaving the PBMCs unsorted stopped any conclusive comparison of naive versus antigen-experienced cells. Per-million-T-cell TCR beta diversity fell roughly linearly with age.

On this clonotype itself: Antigen: not known.

Together with a sample-barcoded 5' primer, a J-beta primer mix was included in a second PCR lasting roughly 6 to 12 cycles. One entry per CDR3 protein, called by TCRdb with MiXCR from the 5' RACE reads. Found here are some 1.4 million distinct CDR3 sequences, approximately 42% of them singletons; the top ten hold 7.9%. CDR1 and CDR2 (germline): SNHLY, FYNNEI. CDR3 size: 12 residues. The J gene is TRBJ2-7, the V gene TRBV2, with D unclear. The assigned J gene may be wrong: the sequence end matches TRBJ2-5 better. Material for sequencing was blood. This receptor was obtained from a woman between 18 and 30 years old in good health. In nucleotides, the CDR3 is TGTGCCAGCGGCGGAACCCTAGAGACCCAGTACTTC. Translation: CASGGTLETQYF.